The present T cell receptor beta chain was sequenced within a study of T-cell reconstitution after alpha-beta-depleted transplantation in children (dated by TCRdb to 2015 to 2016). Concerning the study at large: The study quantitatively tracked T-cell immune reconstitution after TCRalphabeta/CD19-depleted allogeneic hematopoietic cell transplantation in children using TCR repertoire profiling.

The library was made by PCR. Reads for this sample came from an Illumina HiSeq 2500. To normalize quantification of the TCRbeta repertoire, the TCR libraries were built with molecular barcoding that relied on unique molecular identifiers. Using fastp trimming at Q25 and MiXCR clonotype assembly, TCRdb reanalyzed the public sequencing data and kept in-frame beta chains. Records with the same CDR3 protein are collapsed into one entry carrying the most frequent genes and DNA. For this sample the table gives some 490,000 distinct CDR3 sequences, of which under 15% were detected only once. Together, the top ten hold 4.5% to 6% of the sample. To note about this clonotype: Its antigen is currently not known. No clone much larger than this one lies a single base away; base qualities are absent.

V ends up 0 bases short and J 1 base short, with an unmatched junction base count of 0. For CDR1 and CDR2, the germline V gene lists SGHTA and FQGTGA. The CDR3 starts with the cysteine, ends with the phenylalanine, and has 14 residues. The read is trimmed to its CDR3 DNA, 42 bases read in frame from base 1. Recombination connected TRBV7-3 to TRBJ2-7; TRBD2 aligns with 7 central bases. This clonotype originated in a human donor who donated a stem cell graft to a child with combined immunodeficiency. The sample here was PBMCs from the stem cell graft donor, taken from the stem cell graft. The CDR3 region has the sequence CASSLTRESYEQYF. The DNA sequence follows: TGTGCCAGCAGCTTAACGCGGGAGTCCTACGAGCAGTACTTC.